The present entry profiles one TCR beta chain with its context. TCRdb's table, derived via immunoSEQ multiplex PCR, lists solely in-frame clones and lacks some. The sample records over 130,000 clones, around 81% being singletons. This record comes from a study of blood T cell repertoires in COVID-19. V was trimmed by 4 bases and J by 1 base, leaving 14 bases between them. Germline V lookup: CDR1 MDHEN, CDR2 SYDVKM. CDR3 size: 16 residues. The TCR comes from a woman aged 60-70 years with acute or convalescent COVID-19. The V and J genes are TRBV28 and TRBJ2-1; possibly TRBD2 for D (7 bases). Sequencing was performed on peripheral blood. In DNA, the CDR3 is TGTGCCAGCAGTTCTCCAGGGAGGGGGTCCTACAATGAGCAGTTCTTC. Residues: CASSSPGRGSYNEQFF.